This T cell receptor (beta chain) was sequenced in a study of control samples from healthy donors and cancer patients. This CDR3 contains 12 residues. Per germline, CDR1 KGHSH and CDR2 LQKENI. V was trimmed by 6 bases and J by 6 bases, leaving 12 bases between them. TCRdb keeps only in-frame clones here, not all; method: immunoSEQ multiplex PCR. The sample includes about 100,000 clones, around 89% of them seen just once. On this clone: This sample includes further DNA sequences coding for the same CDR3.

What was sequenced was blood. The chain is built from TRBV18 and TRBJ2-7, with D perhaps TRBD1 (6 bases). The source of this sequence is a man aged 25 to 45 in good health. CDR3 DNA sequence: TGTGCCAGCTCGCCCCAGGGGCTCGAGCAGTACTTC. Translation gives CASSPQGLEQYF.